Below, 29 T cell receptor beta chains from the same sample are listed, as sequenced in a study of radiotherapy plus CTLA-4 blockade in lung cancer. Assay: immunoSEQ multiplex PCR; the TCRdb copy retains only in-frame clones and omits some. Among 65,000 to 90,000 clones listed, more than 75% were seen once. The starting material was peripheral blood, obtained from a patient treated with radiotherapy plus ipilimumab. The source of these receptors is a human donor with non-small cell lung cancer who had stable disease on radiotherapy plus ipilimumab.

The chain combines TRBV28 with TRBJ2-2, with D unresolved. In germline, CDR1 is MDHEN, CDR2 SYDVKM. The germline V and J ends were trimmed by 1 base and 1 base, with 7 bases remaining between them. The CDR3 has 15 amino acids. Here the CDR3 reads CASSLLPQNTGELFF. The CDR3, as DNA: TGTGCCAGCAGTTTATTGCCACAGAACACCGGGGAGCTGTTTTTT.

The chain uses TRBV29-1 and TRBJ2-3, with no clear D. The germline V gene encodes CDR1 SQVTM and CDR2 ANQGSEA. The CDR3 is 14 amino acids. V shed 5 bases and J shed 1 base, with 13 bases lying between them. The CDR3: CSVRGSTGTDTQYF. CDR3 in DNA: TGCAGCGTTCGTGGGTCTACCGGCACAGATACGCAGTATTTT.

This chain uses TRBV6-5 with TRBJ1-2; D not resolved. Trimming removed 5 bases from V and 13 bases from J, with 23 bases in between. CDR1 MNHEY and CDR2 SVGAGI come from the germline V gene. The CDR3 sequence is 14 residues long. CDR3: CASSEHHGVMFGTF. The CDR3 DNA sequence: TGTGCCAGCAGTGAACACCACGGAGTTATGTTTGGCACCTTC.

This clone was seen a handful of times. The chain recombines TRBV2 with TRBJ1-1, with a tentative D call TRBD1 (6 bases). Germline V gene lookup returns CDR1 SNHLY and CDR2 FYNNEI. The length of the CDR3 is 16 residues. Trimming cost V 11 bases and J 0 bases, with 22 bases left between them. CDR3 nucleotide sequence: TGTGCCGGCGGTAGGGGGGGCGGTTTCATGAACACTGAAGCTTTCTTT. Translation gives CAGGRGGGFMNTEAFF.

V usage is TRBV28 and J usage is TRBJ2-2; D remains ambiguous. Looked up from germline, CDR1 is MDHEN and CDR2 is SYDVKM. The CDR3 loop spans 11 amino acids. V shed 8 bases and J shed 6 bases, with 7 bases lying between them. CDR3 coding DNA: TGTGCCAGCTTGTTGGCCGGGGAGCTGTTTTTT. Its translation is CASLLAGELFF.

This clone came up once. The chain is built from TRBV27 and TRBJ2-1; TRBD1 matches at 7 bases. Trimming removed 0 bases from V and 7 bases from J; junction bases left unmatched: 6. This CDR3 region has 15 residues. The germline CDR1 and CDR2 sequences are MNHEY and SMNVEV (reference sequence). CDR3 region: CASSLSRIRGNEQFF. The CDR3 coding sequence is TGTGCCAGCAGTTTATCGCGGATCAGGGGGAATGAGCAGTTCTTC.

The chain carries TRBV2 and TRBJ1-2, with D perhaps matching TRBD1 (5 bases). In germline, CDR1 is SNHLY, CDR2 FYNNEI. The V and J ends lost 4 bases and 8 bases respectively, with 11 bases between them. CDR3 length: 12 residues. The chain's CDR3 is CASSGGTGGYTF. DNA for the CDR3: TGTGCCAGCAGTGGCGGGACCGGAGGCTACACCTTC.

The chain is built from TRBV9 and TRBJ2-1; D remains unclear. This CDR3 is built from 15 residues. Germline V gives CDR1 SGDLS, CDR2 YYNGEE. Trimming removed 0 bases from V and 10 bases from J, with 17 bases in between. CDR3 in amino acids: CASSVEVSRPHEQFF. Here the CDR3 DNA reads TGTGCCAGCAGCGTAGAGGTCAGCCGGCCCCACGAGCAGTTCTTC. The entire variable domain, with the rest obtained from reference TRBV9 and TRBJ2-1, is as follows: DSGVTQTPKHLITATGQRVTLRCSPRSGDLSVYWYQQSLDQGLQFLIQYYNGEERAKGNILERFSAQQFPDLHSELNLSSLELGDSALYFCASSVEVSRPHEQFFGPGTRLTVL.

This chain links TRBV27 with TRBJ1-1, with D perhaps TRBD1 (6 bases). V was pared by 7 bases and J by 1 base, with 13 bases between. The CDR3 extends over 14 amino acids. From germline, CDR1 is MNHEY and CDR2 SMNVEV (reference sequence). In DNA, the CDR3 is TGTGCCAGCACCTCCCACAGGGAGAACACTGAAGCTTTCTTT. Protein sequence: CASTSHRENTEAFF.

The chain has TRBV9 and TRBJ2-3; D gene ambiguous. V was shortened by 3 bases and J by 2 bases, with 13 bases between the two germline ends. CDR3 size: 15 residues. CDR1 and CDR2 (germline): SGDLS, YYNGEE. The CDR3: CASSGRPSSTDTQYF. The CDR3 DNA reads TGTGCCAGCAGCGGAAGACCCTCCTCCACAGATACGCAGTATTTT.

The J gene is TRBJ2-5, the V gene TRBV11-2, with 12 bases lining up with TRBD2. The trim removed 1 base at V and 2 bases at J, leaving 5 bases unmatched. CDR1 is SGHAT, CDR2 FQNNGV, per germline. This CDR3 has 17 amino acids. The CDR3 region has the DNA TGTGCCAGCAGCTTAGTGGGGACTAGCGGGCCGCAAGAGACCCAGTACTTC. This translates into CASSLVGTSGPQETQYF.

This clone came up once. The chain carries TRBV15 and TRBJ2-1; 9 bases map to TRBD2. Germline trimming cut 3 bases from V and 7 bases from J; bases unmatched to any gene: 7. The germline V gene encodes CDR1 LNHNV and CDR2 YYDKDF (reference sequence). The CDR3 length is 15 residues. The CDR3 DNA reads TGTGCCACCAGCAGGGAGGGACTAGCCGTGAATGAGCAGTTCTTC. As protein: CATSREGLAVNEQFF.

V and J are TRBV10-3 and TRBJ2-1; D remains unclear. V gave up 8 bases and J gave up 7 bases, with 15 bases separating them. From germline, CDR1 is ENHRY and CDR2 SYGVKD. This CDR3 is built from 13 residues. The CDR3 protein is CAISTGLTNEQFF. The CDR3 DNA follows: TGTGCCATCTCTACGGGCCTAACAAATGAGCAGTTCTTC.

The chain joins TRBV27 to TRBJ2-6; D not resolved. The CDR3 totals 15 residues. Trimming removed 2 bases from V and 4 bases from J, with 9 bases in between. Germline CDR1 and CDR2: MNHEY and SMNVEV (reference sequence). This chain's CDR3 is CASSLGFWGANVLTF. The CDR3 region has the DNA TGTGCCAGCAGTTTAGGATTTTGGGGGGCCAACGTCCTGACTTTC.

The chain employs TRBV7-2 and TRBJ1-1, with D perhaps TRBD1 (6 bases). This CDR3 comprises 14 residues. V was pared by 2 bases and J by 7 bases, with 14 bases between. Germline values: CDR1 SGHTA, CDR2 FQGNSA. The DNA for the CDR3 is TGTGCCAGCAGCTTACACAGGGTAGGGTTTGAAGCTTTCTTT. This sequence encodes CASSLHRVGFEAFF.

This chain links TRBV5-1 with TRBJ2-2, with D perhaps TRBD2 (6 bases). In germline, CDR1 is SGHRS, CDR2 YFSETQ. The V and J ends lost 4 bases and 5 bases respectively, with 15 bases between them. The CDR3 loop spans 15 amino acids. This CDR3 reads CASSPGLPSTGELFF. As DNA, the CDR3 is TGCGCCAGCAGCCCGGGACTTCCTAGTACCGGGGAGCTGTTTTTT.

The CDR3 DNA is TGTGCCAGCAGCTTAGGCCGGGGTTTTGGTTCACCCCTCCACTTT. Translating it yields CASSLGRGFGSPLHF. The rearrangement uses TRBV7-2 and TRBJ1-6; unclear D gene. CDR1 and CDR2 (germline): SGHTA, FQGNSA. The ends were cut back, 1 base at V and 9 bases at J, with 13 bases in the middle. The CDR3 length is 15 residues.

The chain is built from TRBV7-9 and TRBJ2-1; 9 bases line up with TRBD1. The germline V gene encodes CDR1 SEHNR and CDR2 FQNEAQ (reference sequence). This CDR3 is built from 15 residues. The junction had 4 bases not matched to a gene; V was cut back by 1 base and J by 6 bases. CDR3 DNA: TGTGCCAGCAGCTTAGTTGGGACAGGGCTCAATGAGCAGTTCTTC. This encodes CASSLVGTGLNEQFF.

The V gene is TRBV6-5, the J gene TRBJ2-3; 7 nucleotides match TRBD1. Trimming removed 2 bases from V and 0 bases from J; junction bases left unmatched: 2. The CDR3 spans 15 residues. Looked up from germline, CDR1 is MNHEY and CDR2 is SVGAGI. The CDR3 reads CASSYNRGSTDTQYF. Written as DNA, the CDR3 is TGTGCCAGCAGTTACAACAGGGGTAGCACAGATACGCAGTATTTT.

V is TRBV21-1 and J is TRBJ1-1; the DNA was not compared with TRBD1, the D call given in the table. TRBV21-1 is classified as a pseudogene. The CDR3 length is 15 residues. CDR3: CASLKRTGENTEAFF. CDR3 sequence (DNA): TGTGCCAGCCTCAAGCGGACAGGCGAGAACACTGAAGCTTTCTTT.

J is TRBJ2-2 and V is TRBV7-3, with unresolved D. The germline V gene encodes CDR1 SGHTA and CDR2 FQGTGA. The length of the CDR3 is 14 residues. Trimming removed 2 bases from V and 1 base from J, with 5 bases in between. CDR3: CASSLHQNTGELFF. In DNA, the CDR3 is TGTGCCAGCAGCTTACATCAGAACACCGGGGAGCTGTTTTTT.

This chain links TRBV9 with TRBJ1-4, with TRBD1 matching 8 bases. CDR1 and CDR2 (germline): SGDLS, YYNGEE. V dropped 4 bases and J dropped 4; count of bases not matched to a gene: 6. The CDR3 runs 15 residues. The DNA for the CDR3 is TGTGCCAGCAGCCCTCCCGGGACAGGTAATGAAAAACTGTTTTTT. Translation: CASSPPGTGNEKLFF. The entire variable domain, with the rest obtained from reference TRBV9 and TRBJ1-4, is as follows: DSGVTQTPKHLITATGQRVTLRCSPRSGDLSVYWYQQSLDQGLQFLIQYYNGEERAKGNILERFSAQQFPDLHSELNLSSLELGDSALYFCASSPPGTGNEKLFFGSGTQLSVL.

The V call is TRBV7-9, the J call TRBJ2-7; 9 bases line up with TRBD2. Germline assignment: CDR1 SEHNR and CDR2 FQNEAQ (reference sequence). This CDR3 contains 14 residues. The junction had 1 base not matched to a gene; V was cut back by 1 base and J by 3 bases. This CDR3 is CASSLGSGSYEQYF. CDR3 sequence (DNA): TGTGCCAGCAGCTTAGGTAGCGGGAGCTACGAGCAGTACTTC.

This chain joins TRBV18 and TRBJ2-2, with 8 bases lining up with TRBD1. There are 15 residues in the CDR3. Unmatched junction bases numbered 10, after V lost 6 bases and J lost 7 bases. The germline gives CDR1 KGHSH, CDR2 LQKENI. The chain's CDR3 is CASSVGQGVGGELFF. In DNA, the CDR3 is TGTGCCAGCTCCGTCGGACAGGGAGTTGGCGGGGAGCTGTTTTTT.

V usage is TRBV11-3 and J usage is TRBJ2-7, with 8 bases aligning to TRBD1. This CDR3 spans 14 amino acids. Germline V lookup: CDR1 SGHNT, CDR2 YENEEA. With 3 bases clipped from V and 4 bases from J, the junction kept 5 bases outside the gene matches. As DNA, the CDR3 is TGTGCCAGCAGCTTGGGGACAGGACAGTACGAGCAGTACTTC. It codes for CASSLGTGQYEQYF.

The chain employs TRBV18 and TRBJ2-3; D tentatively fits TRBD1 or TRBD2 (5 bases each). There are 13 residues in the CDR3. Trimming cost V 4 bases and J 2 bases, with 7 bases left between them. Germline V gene data show CDR1 as KGHSH and CDR2 as LQKENI. Here the CDR3 reads CASSRGITDTQYF. CDR3 sequence (DNA): TGTGCCAGCTCACGGGGGATCACAGATACGCAGTATTTT.

This clone was observed once. The J gene is TRBJ1-2, the V gene TRBV28; 10 nucleotides align to TRBD1. Germline trimming cut 6 bases from V and 2 bases from J; bases unmatched to any gene: 6. There are 15 residues in the CDR3. Germline CDR1 MDHEN, CDR2 SYDVKM. The CDR3 here is CASSRRGQGNYGYTF. CDR3 in DNA: TGTGCCAGCAGCCGACGGGGACAGGGGAACTATGGCTACACCTTC.

The CDR3 DNA reads as TGCGCCAGCGGACCCGAGACAGGAGCGATGGATACGCAGTATTTT. Protein: CASGPETGAMDTQYF. The chain combines TRBV5-1 with TRBJ2-3; D perhaps matches TRBD1 (6 bases). The CDR3 extends over 15 amino acids. CDR1 and CDR2 from the germline V gene are SGHRS and YFSETQ. Trimming removed 7 bases from V and 6 bases from J, with 21 bases in between.

The chain employs TRBV7-9 and TRBJ2-7, with 11 bases fitting TRBD1. CDR3 size: 18 residues. V lost 0 bases to trimming and J lost 0 bases; unmatched junction nucleotides: 7. Germline CDR1 SEHNR, CDR2 FQNEAQ (reference sequence). CDR3 sequence reads: CASSLALTGTGGSYEQYF. The CDR3 nucleotides read TGTGCCAGCAGCTTAGCCCTTACCGGGACAGGGGGCTCCTACGAGCAGTACTTC.